Presented here are 4 T cell receptor beta chains from one specimen sequenced in a study of OX40 agonist ivuxolimab in advanced cancers. Libraries were prepared by immunoSEQ multiplex PCR; TCRdb keeps only in-frame clonotypes and omits some of them. This table holds some 74,000 clones, almost 85% found once. The sequences come from CD4+ or CD8+ T cells sorted from blood, collected in a trial of the OX40 agonist ivuxolimab. The receptors originated from an adult with an advanced solid tumor such as melanoma, head and neck, liver or kidney cancer.

DNA for the CDR3: TGCAGTTATCAGGGTTACACTGAAGCTTTCTTT. This encodes CSYQGYTEAFF. The chain links TRBV20-1 to TRBJ1-1, with D maybe TRBD1 (5 bases). The V and J ends lost 8 bases and 3 bases respectively, with 10 bases between them. CDR1 and CDR2 from the germline V gene are DFQATT and SNEGSKA (reference sequence). CDR3 size: 11 residues.

V is TRBV28 and J is TRBJ2-5; 7 bases map to TRBD1. V shed 4 bases and J 2 bases; nucleotides not matched to a gene: 7. This CDR3 comprises 15 residues. CDR1 is MDHEN and CDR2 is SYDVKM in the germline V gene. The chain's CDR3 is CASSSPGTVQETQYF. CDR3 coding DNA: TGTGCCAGCAGTTCGCCCGGGACAGTGCAAGAGACCCAGTACTTC.

Here the CDR3 reads CASSRDRGSGYTF. CDR3 nucleotides: TGCGCCAGCAGCCGGGACAGGGGGTCTGGCTACACCTTC. The chain links TRBV5-1 to TRBJ1-2, with 11 bases identical to TRBD1. V was clipped by 4 bases and J by 7 bases; unmatched bases: 3. This CDR3 is 13 amino acids long. From germline, CDR1 is SGHRS and CDR2 YFSETQ.

The rearrangement uses TRBV6-6 and TRBJ2-7, with 9 bases aligning to TRBD1. V lost 7 bases, J lost 3 bases, and 7 bases stayed unmatched. Germline CDR1 reads MNHNY; CDR2 reads SVGAGI (reference sequence). The CDR3 is 14 amino acids. This CDR3 is CASTRPGQGYEQYF. CDR3 sequence (DNA): TGTGCCAGCACTAGACCGGGACAGGGCTACGAGCAGTACTTC.